This T cell receptor beta chain is drawn from a study of response to subunit inactivated influenza vaccine. V shed 6 bases, J shed 7 bases, and the junction held 3 bases outside the gene matches. CDR1 and CDR2 from the germline V gene are ENHRY and SYGVKD. The length of the CDR3 is 13 residues. The sample holds many counts of this clonotype. Its specificity is not known. TCRdb recomputed calls from the RT-PCR reads with MiXCR, one row per CDR3 protein. The sample has 610,000 or so distinct CDR3 sequences, 13% to 15% seen once. General study points: Each seasonal flu vaccination may recruit only limited new T cells, authors suggested.

The sequence derives from a man between 50 and 59 years old who received an inactivated influenza vaccine. V gene TRBV10-3 combines with J gene TRBJ2-1; 10 bases align to TRBD1. The sequences come from PBMCs from blood, collected roughly 12 days after vaccination. CDR3 protein: CAIRPGQGNEQFF. The CDR3 nucleotides read TGTGCCATCAGGCCGGGACAGGGGAATGAGCAGTTCTTC.